This T cell receptor (beta chain) was recovered during a study of cytomegalovirus exposure and HLA in healthy donors. Produced via immunoSEQ multiplex PCR; TCRdb's table is partial and in-frame only. The sample records over 150,000 clones, about 86% being singletons. Germline V lookup: CDR1 MNHEY, CDR2 SVGAGI. The CDR3 has 13 amino acids. V lost 6 bases to trimming and J lost 9 bases, with 15 bases between them. This clone has only one observation. The antigen is unknown. The donors were part of the roughly 130-subject validation cohort, which stood apart from the approximately 640-subject first cohort. Study observations and caveats: Associated with cytomegalovirus, according to the listing, were approximately 160 TCR beta chains.

The rearrangement links TRBV6-5 to TRBJ2-1, with a weak D call TRBD1 (5 bases). The receptor's source is a woman aged 18-29 years in good health and CMV-seropositive. Sequenced: PBMCs. In DNA, the CDR3 is TGTGCCAGCAGGGGTACAGGTTATACTGAGCAGTTCTTC. It specifies CASRGTGYTEQFF.